Included here is one T cell receptor (beta chain) sequence, with context. TCRdb's table, derived via immunoSEQ multiplex PCR, lists solely in-frame clones and lacks some. The sample yields some 96,000 clones, about 89% seen once. The sample originates from a study of T cell responses to AZD1222 COVID-19 vaccine. The specimen comprised peripheral blood, sampled on day 0 of MenACWY control vaccination. The receptor was isolated from an adult in good health.

The CDR3 here is CASSERQNYEQYF. The CDR3 DNA sequence: TGTGCCAGCAGTGAGAGGCAGAACTACGAGCAGTACTTC. The chain uses TRBV2 and TRBJ2-7, with D uncertain. With 3 bases removed from V and 3 bases from J, the gap between germline ends came to 9 bases. This CDR3 has 13 residues. The germline V gene encodes CDR1 SNHLY and CDR2 FYNNEI.